Shown below are 29 T cell receptor beta chains from a single sample sequenced in a study of blood T cell repertoires in COVID-19. Sequencing was performed with immunoSEQ multiplex PCR; in TCRdb, only in-frame clones are kept and a portion is missing. The table includes over 120,000 clones, roughly 87% detected once. The sequencing sample was made of peripheral blood. These receptors all come from a man between 65 and 85 years old with acute or convalescent COVID-19.

The rearrangement joins TRBV6-5 to TRBJ1-5; D is unresolved. The V end lost 6 bases, the J end lost 0 bases, and 12 bases lay between the germline ends. Germline loops: CDR1 MNHEY, CDR2 SVGAGI. This CDR3 is built from 15 residues. Here the CDR3 DNA reads TGTGCCAGCAGCTGGACTGTGGATAGCAATCAGCCCCAGCATTTT. Its translation: CASSWTVDSNQPQHF.

The chain links TRBV5-5 to TRBJ2-2; possibly TRBD1 for D (6 bases). Matching the DNA end better, TRBJ1-3 makes the J call doubtful. CDR1 and CDR2 (germline): SGHKS, YYEKEE (reference sequence). The CDR3 extends over 16 amino acids. CDR3 loop: CASSPIGQFSGNTIYF. The CDR3 DNA reads TGTGCCAGCAGTCCAATCGGACAGTTCTCTGGAAACACCATATATTTT.

The chain couples TRBV2 to TRBJ1-1, with TRBD1 identical over 9 bases. After removal of 7 bases from V and 6 bases from J, the junction contained 6 bases not matched to a gene. The CDR3 totals 13 residues. The germline gives CDR1 SNHLY, CDR2 FYNNEI. For the CDR3, the DNA is TGTGCCAGCACCGGACAGGGGAGGTCTGAAGCTTTCTTT. This sequence encodes CASTGQGRSEAFF.

In its sample, this clone was seen once. The V gene is TRBV7-9, the J gene TRBJ1-6, with TRBD1 matching over 10 bases. V gave up 3 bases and J gave up 8 bases; unmatched junction bases: 1. Germline CDR1 is SEHNR and CDR2 is FQNEAQ (reference sequence). There are 14 residues in the CDR3. CDR3 in amino acids: CASSLGTGDSPLHF. The CDR3 nucleotides are TGTGCCAGCAGCTTGGGGACAGGGGATTCACCCCTCCACTTT.

The chain employs TRBV5-1 and TRBJ1-2; 8 bases fit TRBD1. V lost 3 bases, J lost 4 bases, and 8 bases stayed unmatched. Germline CDR1 and CDR2: SGHRS and YFSETQ. CDR3 length equals 15 residues. CDR3 nucleotide sequence: TGCGCCAGCAGCTCTAATCCCGGGACAGGCTATGGCTACACCTTC. Protein product: CASSSNPGTGYGYTF.

The DNA of the CDR3 is TGTGCCAGCACCTTGACAGATATCTCCTACGAGCAGTACTTC. This translates into CASTLTDISYEQYF. V is TRBV2 and J is TRBJ2-7; a weak D match, TRBD1 (5 bases). The CDR3 has 14 amino acids. CDR1 is SNHLY, CDR2 FYNNEI, per germline. Trimming pared 7 bases from V and 0 bases from J, leaving 13 bases between.

The gene calls are TRBV27 and TRBJ1-3, with 10 bases matching TRBD1. CDR1 is MNHEY and CDR2 is SMNVEV in the germline V gene (reference sequence). V was pared by 6 bases and J by 8 bases, with 4 bases of the junction left unmatched. The CDR3 is 13 amino acids. The CDR3 loop is CASRRQGADTIYF. The CDR3 DNA is TGTGCCAGCAGACGACAGGGGGCAGACACCATATATTTT.

The chain is built from TRBV18 and TRBJ2-1; TRBD2 matches 7 bases. The germline V gene has CDR1 KGHSH and CDR2 LQKENI. The CDR3 spans 12 residues. The V gene end was trimmed by 4 bases and the J gene end by 9 bases; junction bases not matched to a gene: 3. In DNA form, the CDR3 reads TGTGCCAGCTCACGCCCGGGGGGTGAGCAGTTCTTC. Amino acids: CASSRPGGEQFF.

V and J are TRBV5-1 and TRBJ2-1, with 12 bases that match TRBD2. The junction had 7 bases not matched to a gene; V was cut back by 2 bases and J by 10 bases. Per germline, CDR1 SGHRS and CDR2 YFSETQ. The CDR3 consists of 15 residues. The CDR3 spells CASSLTLAGGHEQFF. CDR3 nucleotides: TGCGCCAGCAGCTTAACCCTAGCGGGGGGGCACGAGCAGTTCTTC.

The V call is TRBV7-9, the J call TRBJ2-1; D is ambiguous. The germline gives CDR1 SEHNR, CDR2 FQNEAQ (reference sequence). CDR3 length: 11 residues. With 5 bases removed from V and 9 bases from J, the gap between germline ends came to 8 bases. CDR3 nucleotide sequence: TGTGCCAGCAGCCGCGAGAGTGAGCAGTTCTTC. Translation: CASSRESEQFF.

The J gene is TRBJ2-5, the V gene TRBV27; 10 bases agree with TRBD2. Germline V CDR1 and CDR2: MNHEY, SMNVEV (reference sequence). The junction had 7 bases not matched to a gene; V was cut back by 6 bases and J by 3 bases. There are 15 residues in the CDR3. The chain's CDR3 is CASRLAGPVKETQYF. In DNA, the CDR3 is TGTGCCAGCAGACTAGCGGGGCCGGTTAAAGAGACCCAGTACTTC.

The DNA of the CDR3 is TGTGCCAGCAGCTTAGAACGGCGGGGCACAGATACGCAGTATTTT. It encodes CASSLERRGTDTQYF. The J gene is TRBJ2-3, the V gene TRBV7-8, with D possibly matching TRBD2 (5 bases). The length of the CDR3 is 15 residues. Trimming left V 1 base short and J 1 base short, with 9 bases between. The germline V gene has CDR1 SGHVS and CDR2 FQNEAQ.

V usage is TRBV28 and J usage is TRBJ2-2; 13 nucleotides line up with TRBD2. This CDR3 has 16 amino acids. In germline, CDR1 is MDHEN, CDR2 SYDVKM. V lost 9 bases, J lost 4 bases, and 8 bases stayed unmatched. The CDR3 DNA sequence: TGTGCCAGTAAACTAGCGGGAGGGCCGGTCACCGGGGAGCTGTTTTTT. Its protein product is CASKLAGGPVTGELFF. The whole variable domain, remainder taken from reference TRBV28 and TRBJ2-2, is DVKVTQSSRYLVKRTGEKVFLECVQDMDHENMFWYRQDPGLGLRLIYFSYDVKMKEKGDIPEGYSVSREKKERFSLILESASTNQTSMYLCASKLAGGPVTGELFFGEGSRLTVL.

This rearrangement joins TRBV10-1 to TRBJ2-1; 9 bases match TRBD1. Trimming cost V 3 bases and J 2 bases; bases outside gene matches: 2. Germline V gene data show CDR1 as WNHNN and CDR2 as SYGVQD (reference sequence). The CDR3 totals 15 residues. CDR3 DNA: TGCGCCAGCAGTGAACGGACAGGGGCCTACAATGAGCAGTTCTTC. This gives the protein CASSERTGAYNEQFF.

This rearrangement joins TRBV29-1 to TRBJ1-5; D may be TRBD1 (6 bases). Trimming pared 6 bases from V and 4 bases from J, leaving 19 bases between. The germline gives CDR1 SQVTM, CDR2 ANQGSEA. The CDR3 sequence is 15 residues long. The CDR3 region has the DNA TGCAGCGTGATCGACCTGGGGGACATTAATCAGCCCCAGCATTTT. Amino acids: CSVIDLGDINQPQHF.

The V call is TRBV6-5, the J call TRBJ1-4; TRBD1 might be the D (6 bases). Germline V lookup: CDR1 MNHEY, CDR2 SVGAGI. This CDR3 is 14 amino acids long. V was clipped by 7 bases and J by 5 bases, with 14 bases between them. CDR3 nucleotides: TGTGCCAGCATCCTAGGGGGGGGGAATGAAAAACTGTTTTTT. Its translation: CASILGGGNEKLFF.

The chain has TRBV11-2 and TRBJ2-7; no firm D call. Deletions cut 2 bases from V and 0 bases from J, with 11 bases between. Looked up from germline, CDR1 is SGHAT and CDR2 is FQNNGV. This CDR3 contains 15 residues. DNA for the CDR3: TGTGCCAGCAGCTTAAGTCTGGAGTACTCCTACGAGCAGTACTTC. Encoded protein: CASSLSLEYSYEQYF.

This chain connects TRBV28 to TRBJ2-3; weak D call: TRBD2 (6 bases). Germline loops: CDR1 MDHEN, CDR2 SYDVKM. CDR3 length: 14 amino acids. Trimming shortened V by 8 bases and J by 4 bases, and 16 bases separated the two germline ends. CDR3 nucleotide sequence: TGTGCCAGCCGCGGGGCGAGCATCCCAGATACGCAGTATTTT. It is translated as CASRGASIPDTQYF.

The chain recombines TRBV10-1 with TRBJ1-2; D remains unclear. V lost 2 bases, J lost 4 bases, and 8 bases lay in between. CDR3 size: 13 residues. Looked up from germline, CDR1 is WNHNN and CDR2 is SYGVQD (reference sequence). CDR3 nucleotides: TGCGCCAGCAGTGAGGGTCAAGCCTATGGCTACACCTTC. Translation: CASSEGQAYGYTF.

The CDR3 region has the DNA TGTGCAGAAGGGACAGGGAATTCACCCCTCCACTTT. As protein: CAEGTGNSPLHF. The rearrangement links TRBV6-5 to TRBJ1-6, with 9 nucleotides matching TRBD1. Germline CDR1 is MNHEY and CDR2 is SVGAGI. This CDR3 is built from 12 residues.

The chain links TRBV5-1 to TRBJ1-1, with 9 bases lining up with TRBD1. Unmatched junction bases numbered 2, after V lost 0 bases and J lost 5 bases. From germline, CDR1 is SGHRS and CDR2 YFSETQ. The CDR3 has 14 amino acids. As DNA, the CDR3 is TGCGCCAGCAGCTTGGGGACAGGGGAAACTGAAGCTTTCTTT. Encoded protein: CASSLGTGETEAFF.

This sequence joins TRBV9 and TRBJ2-3, with TRBD1 matching over 8 bases. This CDR3 has 15 amino acids. CDR1 SGDLS and CDR2 YYNGEE come from the germline V gene. Trimming at V came to 3 bases and at J to 3 bases, leaving 6 bases not matched to a gene. Here the CDR3 DNA reads TGTGCCAGCAGCGCCCGGACAGGGTTAACAGATACGCAGTATTTT. As protein: CASSARTGLTDTQYF.

The chain is built from TRBV5-1 and TRBJ1-1; weak D call: TRBD1 (5 bases). Trimming cost V 0 bases and J 1 base, with 16 bases left between them. Germline CDR1 and CDR2: SGHRS and YFSETQ. The CDR3 is made up of 17 amino acids. This CDR3 is CASSLVSRTRENTEAFF. The CDR3, as DNA: TGCGCCAGCAGCTTGGTTTCCCGGACAAGAGAGAACACTGAAGCTTTCTTT.

This clone has just a few counts. The rearrangement uses TRBV11-2 and TRBJ1-2; D remains ambiguous. Germline V gives CDR1 SGHAT, CDR2 FQNNGV. Between the trimmed V and J ends, which lost 1 base and 8 bases, there was a span of 14 bases. This CDR3 contains 14 residues. CDR3 DNA: TGTGCCAGCAGCTTAGCCACAGTTACCCGAGGCTACACCTTC. The encoded protein is CASSLATVTRGYTF.

V usage is TRBV27 and J usage is TRBJ2-7, with TRBD1 identical over 7 bases. CDR1 and CDR2 (germline): MNHEY, SMNVEV (reference sequence). CDR3 size: 13 residues. J was trimmed by 0 bases and V by 6 bases; bases with no gene match: 2. The CDR3 DNA is TGTGCCAGCAGCCGGGACAGCTCCTACGAGCAGTACTTC. As protein: CASSRDSSYEQYF.

The rearrangement joins TRBV3-1 (or the pseudogene TRBV3-2) to TRBJ1-6, with D unresolved. The CDR3 runs to 13 residues. CDR1 and CDR2 from the germline V gene are LGHDT and YNNKEL (reference sequence). Trimming removed 1 base from V and 9 bases from J, with 7 bases in between. The CDR3, as DNA: TGTGCCAGCAGCCAAGTACTAAGTTCACCCCTCCACTTT. This codes for CASSQVLSSPLHF.

The rearrangement joins TRBV7-9 to TRBJ2-3; TRBD2 aligns across 16 bases. After removal of 5 bases from V and 0 bases from J, the junction contained 2 bases not matched to a gene. The CDR3 runs 17 residues. Germline V gene lookup returns CDR1 SEHNR and CDR2 FQNEAQ (reference sequence). The CDR3, as DNA: TGTGCCAGCAGCCCGGGACTAGCGGGAGGGAGCACAGATACGCAGTATTTT. Translated: CASSPGLAGGSTDTQYF.

Only one count was recorded for this clone. The V gene is TRBV5-1, the J gene TRBJ1-4, with unresolved D. Germline lookup yields CDR1 SGHRS and CDR2 YFSETQ. CDR3 size: 15 residues. Trimming took 1 base from V and 4 from J, leaving 11 bases between them. In DNA, the CDR3 is TGCGCCAGCAGCTTGACCGTGGGGAGTAATGAAAAACTGTTTTTT. As protein: CASSLTVGSNEKLFF.

The genes are TRBV19 and TRBJ1-5; D is uncertain. The CDR3 has 15 amino acids. Trimming pared 8 bases from V and 6 bases from J, leaving 20 bases between. CDR1 and CDR2 (germline): LNHDA, SQIVND (reference sequence). The CDR3 bases are TGTGCCAGTTGCGACCGTGCGGGTAAAGGTCAGCCCCAGCATTTT. Translating it yields CASCDRAGKGQPQHF.